Shown below are 17 T cell receptor beta chains from a single sample sequenced in a study of blood T cell repertoires in COVID-19. Assay used: immunoSEQ multiplex PCR; TCRdb lists only in-frame clones, some missing. The sample shows approximately 16,000 clones, approximately 78% of them seen only once. Sample: peripheral blood. These receptors all come from a man older than 75 with active or convalescent COVID-19.

The rearrangement joins TRBV6-6 to TRBJ2-5; TRBD1 matches at 8 bases. Germline CDR1 is MNHNY and CDR2 is SVGAGI (reference sequence). This CDR3 comprises 13 residues. V shed 6 bases, J shed 4 bases, and the junction held 4 bases outside the gene matches. The CDR3 bases are TGTGCCAGCAGAGACAGGGGAAGAGAGACCCAGTACTTC. Its translation: CASRDRGRETQYF.

The genes are TRBV4-1 and TRBJ2-3; TRBD2 agrees at 8 bases. V trimming: 0 bases; J trimming: 2 bases; junction bases outside the gene matches: 4. Germline CDR1 and CDR2: MGHRA and YSYEKL. The length of the CDR3 is 16 residues. The CDR3 nucleotides are TGCGCCAGCAGCCAAGATCCGGGACTAGTCACAGATACGCAGTATTTT. As protein: CASSQDPGLVTDTQYF.

V is TRBV12-5 and J is TRBJ1-5; D uncertain. Trimming removed 3 bases from V and 7 bases from J, with 10 bases in between. CDR1 and CDR2 from the germline V gene are LGHNT and FRNRAP. The CDR3 is 13 residues long. The CDR3 nucleotides are TGTGCTAGTGGTTTAGAGACGGGGCAGCCCCAGCATTTT. It codes for CASGLETGQPQHF.

This chain uses TRBV24-1 with TRBJ1-2; D is ambiguous. Trimming cost V 12 bases and J 2 bases, with 9 bases left between them. CDR3 length: 11 amino acids. The germline V gene has CDR1 KGHDR and CDR2 SFDVKD. The chain's CDR3 is CAASSNYGYTF. CDR3 bases: TGTGCCGCCTCAAGCAACTATGGCTACACCTTC.

This rearrangement joins TRBV2 to TRBJ1-3; unclear D gene. The V end was cut by 3 bases, the J end by 0 bases, with 3 bases between. The CDR3 loop spans 13 amino acids. CDR1 is SNHLY and CDR2 is FYNNEI in the germline V gene. As DNA, the CDR3 is TGTGCCAGCAGTGACTACTCTGGAAACACCATATATTTT. Residues: CASSDYSGNTIYF. The entire variable domain, with the rest obtained from reference TRBV2 and TRBJ1-3, is as follows: EPEVTQTPSHQVTQMGQEVILRCVPISNHLYFYWYRQILGQKVEFLVSFYNNEISEKSEIFDDQFSVERPDGSNFTLKIRSTKLEDSAMYFCASSDYSGNTIYFGEGSWLTVV.

This chain connects TRBV28 to TRBJ2-1; 9 nucleotides match TRBD1. CDR3 length: 20 amino acids. The J segment lost 5 bases and the V segment lost 2 bases, leaving 19 bases of the junction unmatched. Germline CDR1 MDHEN, CDR2 SYDVKM. In DNA, the CDR3 is TGTGCCAGCAGTTTACCATGGACAGGGGTAACGCAAAACCCTCACAATGAGCAGTTCTTC. Residues: CASSLPWTGVTQNPHNEQFF.

The J gene is TRBJ1-1, the V gene TRBV6-5; D is possibly TRBD1 (5 bases). The CDR3 covers 13 residues. Germline-derived CDR1 and CDR2 are MNHEY and SVGAGI. The germline V and J ends were trimmed by 4 bases and 4 bases, with 10 bases remaining between them. The CDR3 loop reads CASSFARATEAFF. The CDR3 nucleotides read TGTGCCAGCAGTTTCGCCAGGGCCACTGAAGCTTTCTTT.

This sequence joins TRBV19 and TRBJ2-5; 7 bases match TRBD2. Germline assignment: CDR1 LNHDA and CDR2 SQIVND (reference sequence). The CDR3 sequence is 15 residues long. V trimming: 0 bases; J trimming: 6 bases; junction bases outside the gene matches: 7. CDR3 amino acids: CASSIEPGGVKTQYF. CDR3 coding DNA: TGTGCCAGTAGTATAGAGCCTGGGGGGGTGAAGACCCAGTACTTC.

This clone was detected only once. The chain links TRBV7-3 to TRBJ1-2, with TRBD1 matching 10 bases. The V gene end was trimmed by 3 bases and the J gene end by 8 bases; junction bases not matched to a gene: 6. Per germline, CDR1 SGHTA and CDR2 FQGTGA. The CDR3 extends over 14 amino acids. The CDR3 spells CASSLRQGARGYTF. DNA for the CDR3: TGTGCCAGCAGCTTGCGACAGGGGGCACGAGGCTACACCTTC.

V gene TRBV4-3 combines with J gene TRBJ2-7; TRBD1 might be the D (5 bases). V was clipped by 1 base and J by 3 bases, with 10 bases between them. This CDR3 has 14 amino acids. CDR1 LGHNA and CDR2 YSLEER come from the germline V gene. CDR3 residues: CASSQGWGDYEQYF. For the CDR3, the DNA is TGCGCCAGCAGCCAAGGGTGGGGCGACTACGAGCAGTACTTC.

The chain combines TRBV5-4 with TRBJ2-1, with TRBD2 matching 10 bases. The V segment lost 3 bases and the J segment 6 bases; nucleotides outside the gene matches: 9. This CDR3 has 16 amino acids. Germline CDR1 SGHNT, CDR2 YYREEE (reference sequence). The CDR3 sequence: CASSSLAGNIPNEQFF. CDR3 bases: TGTGCCAGCAGCTCACTAGCGGGGAATATACCCAATGAGCAGTTCTTC. Full variable domain (remainder filled in from reference TRBV5-4 and TRBJ2-1): ETGVTQSPTHLIKTRGQQVTLRCSSQSGHNTVSWYQQALGQGPQFIFQYYREEENGRGNFPPRFSGLQFPNYSSELNVNALELDDSALYLCASSSLAGNIPNEQFFGPGTRLTVL.

The V call is TRBV6-1, the J call TRBJ2-1; 9 bases agree with TRBD2. V was pared by 2 bases and J by 5 bases, with 4 bases of the junction left unmatched. Germline lookup yields CDR1 MNHNS and CDR2 SASEGT. The CDR3 is made up of 15 amino acids. The CDR3 here is CASSEFAGGNNEQFF. Here the CDR3 DNA reads TGTGCCAGCAGTGAATTTGCGGGGGGGAACAATGAGCAGTTCTTC.

J is TRBJ1-1 and V is TRBV5-1; D gene uncertain. The CDR3 extends over 15 amino acids. CDR1 is SGHRS, CDR2 YFSETQ, per germline. Trimming cost V 1 base and J 3 bases, with 13 bases left between them. The CDR3 protein is CASSLIGRGDTEAFF. The CDR3 DNA reads as TGCGCCAGCAGCTTGATCGGTCGCGGGGACACTGAAGCTTTCTTT.

This chain connects TRBV2 to TRBJ2-1, with D hard to call. With 4 bases removed from V and 9 bases from J, the gap between germline ends came to 19 bases. This CDR3 is built from 15 residues. Germline CDR1 and CDR2: SNHLY and FYNNEI. This CDR3 is CASSVSRQRFGEQFF. The CDR3 DNA is TGTGCCAGCAGTGTGTCTAGGCAGAGGTTCGGTGAGCAGTTCTTC.

The chain has TRBV5-4 and TRBJ2-3, with 10 bases aligning to TRBD2. CDR1 is SGHNT and CDR2 is YYREEE in the germline V gene (reference sequence). This CDR3 region has 16 residues. V lost 0 bases to trimming and J lost 3 bases; unmatched junction nucleotides: 4. Here the CDR3 reads CASSLGAGGLTDTQYF. The DNA of the CDR3 is TGTGCCAGCAGCTTGGGAGCGGGGGGGCTTACAGATACGCAGTATTTT.

This rearrangement joins TRBV7-8 to TRBJ2-5; D is uncertain. The CDR3 is 12 amino acids. CDR1 is SGHVS and CDR2 is FQNEAQ in the germline V gene. Trimming shortened V by 5 bases and J by 5 bases, and 9 bases separated the two germline ends. CDR3 sequence: CASSPHSETQYF. Written as DNA, the CDR3 is TGTGCCAGCAGCCCACATTCCGAGACCCAGTACTTC.

This clone was picked up one time. The rearrangement links TRBV18 to TRBJ1-1; D perhaps matches TRBD1 (6 bases). In germline, CDR1 is KGHSH, CDR2 LQKENI. This CDR3 comprises 13 residues. V lost 5 bases, J lost 2 bases, and 9 bases lay in between. The CDR3 region has the DNA TGTGCCAGCTCATCGGACAGTAACACTGAAGCTTTCTTT. It codes for CASSSDSNTEAFF.